One and the same sample provided the 15 T cell receptor beta chains below, sequenced in a study of T cells in Graves' hyperthyroidism and ophthalmopathy (dated by TCRdb to the late 2010s). To prepare the library, multiplex PCR was applied. Sequenced on an Illumina HiSeq 2000. Amplification of TCR beta CDR3 regions was carried out from RNA transcripts. A first-round RT-PCR of the TCR CDR3 used the HTBI primer set with the Qiagen OneStep RT-PCR kit. The public sequencing data were trimmed at Q25 with fastp and processed into clonotypes with MiXCR by TCRdb, which kept only in-frame beta chains. All rows with the same CDR3 protein become a single entry with the most common DNA and genes. The sample contains around 350,000 distinct CDR3 sequences, 13% to 15% of them found a single time. Roughly a fifth of the sample lies in the top ten. The specimen sequenced was blood. The receptor source for this set is a woman aged 60 to 75 with Graves' ophthalmopathy.

Ten or more counts support this clonotype. The V and J genes are TRBV20-1 and TRBJ2-7; 10 bases line up with TRBD1. CDR1 and CDR2 from the germline V gene are DFQATT and SNEGSKA (reference sequence). V was clipped by 1 base and J by 1 base; unmatched bases: 1. CDR3 size: 14 residues. The CDR3 sequence is CSARGQGASYEQYF. The DNA for the CDR3 is TGCAGTGCTAGAGGACAGGGGGCTTCCTACGAGCAGTACTTC.

This sequence joins TRBV7-8 and TRBJ2-3; D is undetermined. The germline V gene has CDR1 SGHVS and CDR2 FQNEAQ. The length of the CDR3 is 15 residues. The V gene lost 3 bases and the J gene lost 0 bases, with 10 bases spanning the gap. The CDR3, as DNA: TGTGCCAGCAGCTTCTCGAGGTCCAGCACAGATACGCAGTATTTT. Translation: CASSFSRSSTDTQYF.

In this sample, this clonotype turned up a few times. The chain carries TRBV5-1 and TRBJ1-2; D not certain. V lost 0 bases and J lost 4, with 10 bases in between. The CDR3 covers 14 residues. Germline CDR1 SGHRS, CDR2 YFSETQ. CDR3 loop: CASSLEEPSYGYTF. The CDR3 DNA sequence: TGCGCCAGCAGCTTGGAGGAGCCCAGCTATGGCTACACCTTC. Based on the CDR3 plus reference TRBV5-1 and TRBJ1-2, the full variable domain is KAGVTQTPRYLIKTRGQQVTLSCSPISGHRSVSWYQQTPGQGLQFLFEYFSETQRNKGNFPGRFSGRQFSNSRSEMNVSTLELGDSALYLCASSLEEPSYGYTFGSGTRLTVV.

The chain joins TRBV2 to TRBJ1-2, with D possibly being TRBD1 (5 bases). The CDR3 runs 14 residues. The V end lost 2 bases, the J end lost 4 bases, and 11 bases lay between the germline ends. CDR1 and CDR2 from the germline V gene are SNHLY and FYNNEI. The CDR3 region is CASSELGRTYGYTF. In DNA, the CDR3 is TGTGCCAGCAGTGAATTGGGACGGACCTATGGCTACACCTTC. Full variable domain (rest looked up from reference TRBV2 and TRBJ1-2): EPEVTQTPSHQVTQMGQEVILRCVPISNHLYFYWYRQILGQKVEFLVSFYNNEISEKSEIFDDQFSVERPDGSNFTLKIRSTKLEDSAMYFCASSELGRTYGYTFGSGTRLTVV.

This clonotype was seen only a few times. This chain connects TRBV27 to TRBJ2-7, with TRBD2 matching 7 bases. The length of the CDR3 is 14 residues. Germline loops: CDR1 MNHEY, CDR2 SMNVEV (reference sequence). The V and J ends lost 6 bases and 2 bases, in that order; junction bases with no gene match: 7. CDR3 amino acids: CASSVTSPPYEQYF. The DNA of the CDR3 is TGTGCCAGCAGCGTGACTAGCCCGCCCTACGAGCAGTACTTC.

This clonotype was seen repeatedly, ten times or more. At one end, the junction sequence differs from germline, possibly due to a read error. The chain recombines TRBV11-2 with TRBJ1-5; D is undetermined. Germline V gene lookup returns CDR1 SGHAT and CDR2 FQNNGV. CDR3 size: 13 residues. DNA for the CDR3: TGTGCCAGCAGCTTACGGACGAATCAACCCCAGCATTTT. It specifies CASSLRTNQPQHF.

This clonotype was seen a few times. V and J are TRBV7-9 and TRBJ2-1; the match to TRBD2 covers 7 bases. After removal of 6 bases from V and 9 bases from J, the junction contained 5 bases not matched to a gene. The germline gives CDR1 SEHNR, CDR2 FQNEAQ (reference sequence). The CDR3 runs 12 residues. The CDR3 loop is CASSSSSGEQFF. DNA for the CDR3: TGTGCCAGCAGTTCCTCTAGCGGTGAGCAGTTCTTC.

The sample holds many counts of this clonotype. The rearrangement joins TRBV5-1 to TRBJ2-3, with unresolved D. The V gene lost 2 bases and the J gene lost 5 bases, with 6 bases spanning the gap. Germline CDR1 and CDR2: SGHRS and YFSETQ. The CDR3 length is 12 residues. The CDR3 DNA follows: TGCGCCAGCAGCTTCCCAGGAGATACGCAGTATTTT. Amino acids: CASSFPGDTQYF.

This clonotype was seen many times. The chain couples TRBV15 to TRBJ1-1; D unresolved. This CDR3 has 13 amino acids. V was clipped by 5 bases and J by 0 bases, with 7 bases between them. CDR1 is LNHNV and CDR2 is YYDKDF in the germline V gene (reference sequence). CDR3 nucleotide sequence: TGTGCCACCAGCTTACACTTGAACACTGAAGCTTTCTTT. Protein product: CATSLHLNTEAFF.

The table lists this clonotype with many counts. This chain connects TRBV28 to TRBJ2-1; D tentatively fits TRBD1 or TRBD2 (5 bases each). This CDR3 contains 14 residues. Germline V CDR1 and CDR2: MDHEN, SYDVKM. The V end was cut by 7 bases, the J end by 5 bases, with 15 bases between. CDR3 DNA: TGTGCCAGCAACATCAGGGAGCGGAACAATGAGCAGTTCTTC. It translates to CASNIRERNNEQFF. Full variable domain (rest looked up from reference TRBV28 and TRBJ2-1): DVKVTQSSRYLVKRTGEKVFLECVQDMDHENMFWYRQDPGLGLRLIYFSYDVKMKEKGDIPEGYSVSREKKERFSLILESASTNQTSMYLCASNIRERNNEQFFGPGTRLTVL.

A few counts support this clonotype. One end of the junction fails to match germline, which may point to a read error. This chain's CDR3 is CAGSFWRSGLAGADTQYF. Written as DNA, the CDR3 is TGTGCCGGCAGTTTTTGGCGGAGTGGACTAGCGGGAGCAGATACGCAGTATTTT. The chain has TRBV12-3 or TRBV12-4 and TRBJ2-3; 13 bases match TRBD2. The CDR3 runs 18 residues.

This clonotype turned up a few times. The rearrangement joins TRBV9 to TRBJ2-1, with D uncertain. The CDR3 totals 13 residues. Trimming left V 2 bases short and J 5 bases short, with 8 bases between. The germline V gene has CDR1 SGDLS and CDR2 YYNGEE. CDR3 DNA sequence: TGTGCCAGCAGCGTTGGTCATAACAATGAGCAGTTCTTC. It yields the protein CASSVGHNNEQFF.

This clonotype came up a few times. This chain uses TRBV27 with TRBJ1-2; perhaps TRBD1 as D (5 bases). The germline V and J ends were trimmed by 5 bases and 8 bases, with 18 bases remaining between them. Germline loops: CDR1 MNHEY, CDR2 SMNVEV (reference sequence). This CDR3 is 14 amino acids long. The chain's CDR3 is CASSPGGPQVGYTF. DNA of the CDR3: TGTGCCAGCAGTCCCGGGGGTCCCCAGGTGGGCTACACCTTC.

The sample holds many counts of this clonotype. The gene calls are TRBV7-3 and TRBJ2-3; perhaps TRBD1 as D (6 bases). Trimming pared 6 bases from V and 6 bases from J, leaving 13 bases between. This CDR3 has 13 residues. CDR1 and CDR2 (germline): SGHTA, FQGTGA. The CDR3 nucleotides are TGTGCCAGCAGGACAGGACCTTTGGATACGCAGTATTTT. This gives the protein CASRTGPLDTQYF.

This clonotype was detected ten times or more. The chain carries TRBV28 and TRBJ2-7; D is perhaps TRBD2 (5 bases). Germline CDR1 reads MDHEN; CDR2 reads SYDVKM. The length of the CDR3 is 14 residues. Trimming took 3 bases from V and 3 from J, leaving 12 bases between them. CDR3 DNA: TGTGCCAGCAGTTTGACGGGGAAGGGCTACGAGCAGTACTTC. Residues: CASSLTGKGYEQYF.